This T cell receptor beta chain appears in the sequencing data of a study of CD8+CD57+ T cells in acquired aplastic anemia. Study-level findings and limits: Simpson's diversity of CD8+ cells was not significantly different in patients compared with controls.

The CDR3 length is 15 residues. Trimming shortened V by 4 bases and J by 0 bases, and 10 bases separated the two germline ends. The V gene's germline CDR1 is SEHNR and CDR2 FQNEAQ (reference sequence). Genomic DNA constituted the template upon which TCR beta VDJ and CDR3 profiling was performed. In TCRdb, the reads were re-called with MiXCR into one record per CDR3 protein. This table holds around 400,000 distinct CDR3 sequences, around 68% found once. Concerning this clonotype itself: The antigen is unknown.

This TCR derives from a human donor in good health, serving as a control. The chain is built from TRBV7-9 and TRBJ1-3; D is perhaps TRBD1 (5 bases). Sequenced sample: sorted CD4+, CD8+, or CD8+CD57+ T cells (not recorded which) from PBMCs. CDR3 in DNA: TGTGCCAGCAGCTCGACCAGGGCCTCTGGAAACACCATATATTTT. This sequence encodes CASSSTRASGNTIYF.